The sample holds a few counts of the clone carrying this T cell receptor (beta chain). The V and J ends lost 2 bases and 5 bases respectively, with 13 bases between them. This CDR3 has 15 residues. Germline V gene data show CDR1 as MGHRA and CDR2 as YSYEKL. This specimen comes from a study of blood T cells in healthy people across ages. The authors ran a second PCR of roughly 6 to 12 cycles using a sample-barcoded 5' primer and a J-beta primer mix. A single record per CDR3 protein comes from TCRdb applying MiXCR to the 5' RACE reads. The repertoire consists of 1.8 million or so distinct CDR3 sequences, with around 40% occurring once and the leading ten covering 20% to 25%. Peripheral blood samples of 9 to 10 milliliters were drawn from each donor. Total RNA was isolated from each sample in quantities of at least 5.5 micrograms.

The specimen was blood. The source is a human donor in good health. The chain is built from TRBV4-1 and TRBJ2-1, with D tentatively TRBD2 (5 bases). The CDR3 loop reads CASSQHVGDDNEQFF. The DNA for the CDR3 is TGCGCCAGCAGCCAACACGTGGGAGACGACAATGAGCAGTTCTTC.